The subject of this entry is one TCR beta chain. This CDR3 has 16 amino acids. CDR1 is LNHDA, CDR2 SQIVND, per germline (reference sequence). V shed 4 bases and J 9 bases; nucleotides not matched to a gene: 10. The PCR template was genomic DNA. A primer set of 30 forward and 13 reverse primers amplified the CDR3. MiXCR, run by TCRdb on the multiplex PCR reads, gives a single entry per CDR3 protein. This sample has some 250,000 distinct CDR3 sequences; around 47% occur once, and the top ten carry roughly an eighth. This record belongs to a study of type 1 and type 2 diabetes patients. The V and J genes are TRBV19 and TRBJ1-6, with 9 bases matching TRBD1. Sequenced sample: peripheral blood mononuclear cells (PBMCs). This sequence was found in a man aged 18 to 29 with type 2 diabetes. CDR3: CASSRTGGDFISPLHF. The CDR3 DNA reads TGTGCCAGTAGTAGAACAGGGGGCGATTTCATTTCACCCCTCCACTTT.